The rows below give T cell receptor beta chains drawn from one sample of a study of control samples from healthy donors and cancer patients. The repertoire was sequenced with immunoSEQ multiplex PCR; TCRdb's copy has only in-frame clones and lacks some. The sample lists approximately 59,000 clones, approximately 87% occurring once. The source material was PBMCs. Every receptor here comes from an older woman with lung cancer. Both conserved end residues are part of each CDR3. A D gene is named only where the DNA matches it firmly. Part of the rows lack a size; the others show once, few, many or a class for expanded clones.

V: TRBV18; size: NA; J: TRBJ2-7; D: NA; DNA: TGTGCCAGCTCTCCTACTACCAGCGAGCAGTACTTC; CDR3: CASSPTTSEQYF
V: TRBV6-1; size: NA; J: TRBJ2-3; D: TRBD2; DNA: TGTGCCAGCAGTGAGACACTAGCGGGAGGAACAGATACGCAGTATTTT; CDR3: CASSETLAGGTDTQYF
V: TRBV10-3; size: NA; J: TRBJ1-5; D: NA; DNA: TGTGCCATCAGTGAGTCGAGACCCGCGACTCCTTATAGCAATCAGCCCCAGCATTTT; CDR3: CAISESRPATPYSNQPQHF
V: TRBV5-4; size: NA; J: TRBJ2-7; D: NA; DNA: TGTGCCAGCAGCGTCGACTTGTTTAATCTCTACGAGCAGTACTTC; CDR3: CASSVDLFNLYEQYF
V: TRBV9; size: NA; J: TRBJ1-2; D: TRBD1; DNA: TGTGCCAGCACCCGACAGGGAGGTGATGGCTACACCTTC; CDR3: CASTRQGGDGYTF
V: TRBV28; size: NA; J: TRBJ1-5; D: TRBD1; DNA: TGTGCCAGCAGTTCGGCCGGACAGGATAATCAGCCCCAGCATTTT; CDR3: CASSSAGQDNQPQHF
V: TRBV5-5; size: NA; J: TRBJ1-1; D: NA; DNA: TGTGCCAGCAGCCGGGAGGCGCAGTACACTGAAGCTTTCTTT; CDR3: CASSREAQYTEAFF
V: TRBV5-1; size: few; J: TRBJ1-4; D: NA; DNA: TGCGCCAGCAGCTTAAGGCTTGATGAAAAACTGTTTTTT; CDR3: CASSLRLDEKLFF
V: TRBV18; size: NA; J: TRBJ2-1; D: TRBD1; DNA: TGTGCCAGCTCAAAGAGGACAGGGGGGATGGACAATGAGCAGTTCTTC; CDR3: CASSKRTGGMDNEQFF
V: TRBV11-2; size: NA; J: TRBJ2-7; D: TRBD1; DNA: TGTGCCAGCAGCCTACAGGGGCTCCCTTCCTACGAGCAGTACTTC; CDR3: CASSLQGLPSYEQYF
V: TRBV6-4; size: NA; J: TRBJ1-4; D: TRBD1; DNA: TGTGCCAGCAGAGGGGACAGCGCAAATGAAAAACTGTTTTTT; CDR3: CASRGDSANEKLFF